This entry describes one T cell receptor beta chain. This sample was included in a study of blood T cell repertoires in COVID-19. Original processing methods: Reference gene primers were amplified, and this amplification served to estimate nucleated cell counts. Clones were read by immunoSEQ multiplex PCR, and TCRdb kept only the in-frame ones, dropping some. V and J calls and clone size are given by that table; D and trimming were obtained from the DNA. The sample comprises hundreds of thousands of clones, approximately 90% of which are singletons, and 4.4% rests with the top ten. The sequencing sample was made of peripheral blood. The clonotype originates from a man aged 50-59 years with acute or convalescent COVID-19.

The CDR3 spells CASSYVGGEQYF. The CDR3 bases are TGTGCCAGCAGTTACGTCGGGGGGGAGCAGTACTTC. The chain recombines TRBV6-5 with TRBJ2-7; 7 nucleotides agree with TRBD2. Germline CDR1 reads MNHEY; CDR2 reads SVGAGI. This CDR3 has 12 residues. V dropped 2 bases and J dropped 7; count of bases not matched to a gene: 2.